A single sample is the source of the 20 T cell receptor beta chains below, sequenced in a study of shared clonotypes between healthy human individuals. TCRdb's table, derived via immunoSEQ multiplex PCR, lists solely in-frame clones and lacks some. The data contain roughly 2.2 million clones, 85% to 95% of them seen just once; the ten biggest clones take up 0.3% to 0.45%. The sequencing input was naive CD4+ T cells from PBMCs. As for subset: CD45RA+ positively selected. The receptors were gathered from a man between 18 and 29 years old in good health. Some clones in this sample may be carry-over from other donors' samples.

The chain joins TRBV5-1 to TRBJ2-6; possible D gene TRBD1, 6 bases. Germline V gene data show CDR1 as SGHRS and CDR2 as YFSETQ. Trimming cost V 0 bases and J 3 bases, with 10 bases left between them. There are 16 residues in the CDR3. The chain's CDR3 is CASSLVAGVGANVLTF. In nucleotides, the CDR3 is TGCGCCAGCAGCTTGGTCGCAGGGGTTGGGGCCAACGTCCTGACTTTC.

The genes are TRBV28 and TRBJ2-3, with TRBD2 matching 13 bases. Trimming took 3 bases from V and 3 from J; bases not matched to a gene: 12. CDR3 length: 19 residues. Germline CDR1 and CDR2: MDHEN and SYDVKM. CDR3 loop: CASSFPPRLAGGLTDTQYF. DNA for the CDR3: TGTGCCAGCAGTTTCCCACCGCGACTAGCGGGAGGCCTAACAGATACGCAGTATTTT.

The chain joins TRBV5-1 to TRBJ1-1; D gene uncertain. V lost 0 bases and J lost 3, with 15 bases in between. Germline loops: CDR1 SGHRS, CDR2 YFSETQ. The CDR3 loop spans 16 amino acids. As DNA, the CDR3 is TGCGCCAGCAGCTTGGCCTCAACCGGACCGGACACTGAAGCTTTCTTT. Encoded protein: CASSLASTGPDTEAFF.

The chain employs TRBV15 and TRBJ1-1; D is uncertain. The CDR3 sequence is 14 residues long. V gave up 2 bases and J gave up 0 bases, with 7 bases separating them. Germline CDR1 is LNHNV and CDR2 is YYDKDF (reference sequence). CDR3: CATSRIRVNTEAFF. In DNA form, the CDR3 reads TGTGCCACCAGCAGAATTAGGGTGAACACTGAAGCTTTCTTT.

The chain uses TRBV7-6 and TRBJ2-2; D remains unclear. The germline gives CDR1 SGHVS, CDR2 FNYEAQ. The CDR3 consists of 15 residues. Trimming shortened V by 1 base and J by 4 bases, and 10 bases separated the two germline ends. CDR3 residues: CASSLDVYFTGELFF. CDR3 nucleotide sequence: TGTGCCAGCAGCTTAGACGTCTATTTCACCGGGGAGCTGTTTTTT. Full variable domain (rest looked up from reference TRBV7-6 and TRBJ2-2): GAGVSQSPRYKVTKRGQDVALRCDPISGHVSLYWYRQALGQGPEFLTYFNYEAQQDKSGLPNDRFSAERPEGSISTLTIQRTEQRDSAMYRCASSLDVYFTGELFFGEGSRLTVL.

This clone was counted once. The chain uses TRBV30 and TRBJ2-1, with D tentatively TRBD1 (5 bases). This CDR3 has 15 amino acids. Trimming stripped 0 bases from V and 4 bases from J, with 13 bases between. The germline CDR1 and CDR2 sequences are GTSNPN and SVGIG (reference sequence). The CDR3 protein is CAWSVQLAGYNEQFF. Here the CDR3 DNA reads TGTGCCTGGAGTGTACAACTTGCAGGGTACAATGAGCAGTTCTTC.

This chain joins TRBV10-3 and TRBJ2-7; 9 nucleotides agree with TRBD2. Germline CDR1 reads ENHRY; CDR2 reads SYGVKD. The CDR3 loop spans 16 amino acids. V shed 4 bases and J 1 base; nucleotides not matched to a gene: 8. Here the CDR3 DNA reads TGTGCCATCAGTGCCAGCCGACTAGCGGAGTCCTACGAGCAGTACTTC. It yields the protein CAISASRLAESYEQYF.

The chain links TRBV7-6 to TRBJ2-7, with 11 bases identical to TRBD1. V shed 3 bases and J 6 bases; nucleotides not matched to a gene: 4. This CDR3 region has 14 residues. Germline V gives CDR1 SGHVS, CDR2 FNYEAQ. This chain's CDR3 is CASSFPGQGVEQYF. The CDR3 DNA sequence: TGTGCCAGCAGCTTCCCGGGACAGGGGGTCGAGCAGTACTTC.

The V call is TRBV6-6, the J call TRBJ1-1; D remains unclear. Trimming cost V 5 bases and J 8 bases, with 9 bases left between them. Germline CDR1 and CDR2: MNHNY and SVGAGI (reference sequence). The CDR3 runs 11 residues. The CDR3 is CASSTYIEAFF. DNA for the CDR3: TGTGCCAGCAGTACGTACATCGAAGCTTTCTTT.

V is TRBV27 and J is TRBJ2-7, with D unresolved. The germline CDR1 and CDR2 sequences are MNHEY and SMNVEV (reference sequence). This CDR3 contains 15 residues. Trimming left V 6 bases short and J 4 bases short, with 19 bases between. Here the CDR3 DNA reads TGTGCCAGCAGGGATTTGGCGATAAATCTGTACGAGCAGTACTTC. Amino acid sequence: CASRDLAINLYEQYF.

V and J are TRBV28 and TRBJ1-6, with D unclear. The CDR3 contains 12 residues. With 3 bases removed from V and 9 bases from J, the gap between germline ends came to 6 bases. Germline CDR1 reads MDHEN; CDR2 reads SYDVKM. In nucleotides, the CDR3 is TGTGCCAGCAGTTTCCCCGGTTCACCCCTCCACTTT. Protein product: CASSFPGSPLHF.

The rearrangement joins TRBV28 to TRBJ2-5, with a possible D match to TRBD1 (5 bases). CDR1 and CDR2 (germline): MDHEN, SYDVKM. Trimming took 2 bases from V and 5 from J, leaving 15 bases between them. The CDR3 extends over 15 amino acids. This CDR3 is CASSLLYRYPETQYF. In nucleotides, the CDR3 is TGTGCCAGCAGTTTACTGTACAGGTATCCGGAGACCCAGTACTTC.

V gene TRBV19 combines with J gene TRBJ2-1; 10 positions match TRBD2. Germline trimming cut 4 bases from V and 7 bases from J; bases unmatched to any gene: 7. Germline V lookup: CDR1 LNHDA, CDR2 SQIVND (reference sequence). The CDR3 sequence is 15 residues long. In DNA, the CDR3 is TGTGCCAGTAGTACTAGCGGGGGAGTGGGTAATGAGCAGTTCTTC. It translates to CASSTSGGVGNEQFF.

The chain employs TRBV5-1 and TRBJ1-6, with a weak D call TRBD1 (5 bases). The germline gives CDR1 SGHRS, CDR2 YFSETQ. The CDR3 is 13 amino acids. Trimming took 0 bases from V and 8 from J, leaving 6 bases between them. CDR3 nucleotide sequence: TGCGCCAGCAGCTTGGGAGGGGATTCACCCCTCCACTTT. It encodes CASSLGGDSPLHF.

This clone was counted a few times. This chain links TRBV6-5 with TRBJ1-1; 8 bases fit TRBD1. Germline CDR1 is MNHEY and CDR2 is SVGAGI. Trimming took 7 bases from V and 1 from J; bases not matched to a gene: 5. This CDR3 has 14 residues. The CDR3 DNA reads TGTGCCAGCACCCCGGACAGGGCGAACACTGAAGCTTTCTTT. Its protein product is CASTPDRANTEAFF.

J is TRBJ2-3 and V is TRBV11-2; weak D call: TRBD2 (5 bases). Germline V lookup: CDR1 SGHAT, CDR2 FQNNGV. Trimming removed 1 base from V and 2 bases from J, with 10 bases in between. There are 15 residues in the CDR3. The CDR3 nucleotides read TGTGCCAGCAGCTTAGGACCAGCGGCCACAGATACGCAGTATTTT. Translation: CASSLGPAATDTQYF.

This chain uses TRBV12-2 with TRBJ2-4; the table's D call of TRBD2 was not tested on the DNA. TRBV12-2 is a documented pseudogene. The CDR3 runs to 16 residues. Here the CDR3 reads CASRPGTAIRPSWRDF. The CDR3 nucleotides are TGTGCAAGTCGCCCAGGGACGGCGATAAGACCCTCCTGGAGGGACTTC.

The rearrangement links TRBV10-3 to TRBJ2-3, with 9 bases fitting TRBD2. This CDR3 comprises 16 residues. Germline V gene data show CDR1 as ENHRY and CDR2 as SYGVKD. The V segment lost 0 bases and the J segment 1 base; nucleotides outside the gene matches: 2. This CDR3 is CAISESPSGGTDTQYF. In DNA form, the CDR3 reads TGTGCCATCAGTGAGTCTCCTAGCGGGGGCACAGATACGCAGTATTTT.

J is TRBJ2-2 and V is TRBV7-9; the D gene is possibly TRBD1 (6 bases). This CDR3 contains 18 residues. Germline V lookup: CDR1 SEHNR, CDR2 FQNEAQ (reference sequence). With 3 bases removed from V and 0 bases from J, the gap between germline ends came to 17 bases. This CDR3 reads CASSFVGRTGSNTGELFF. DNA for the CDR3: TGTGCCAGCAGCTTTGTGGGGAGAACAGGGTCGAACACCGGGGAGCTGTTTTTT.

This rearrangement joins TRBV5-4 to TRBJ1-2, with D possibly being TRBD1 (5 bases). V lost 0 bases and J lost 3, with 12 bases in between. The CDR3 consists of 15 residues. In germline, CDR1 is SGHNT, CDR2 YYREEE (reference sequence). The CDR3: CASSLAGREDYGYTF. DNA of the CDR3: TGTGCCAGCAGCTTGGCAGGCAGGGAGGACTATGGCTACACCTTC.